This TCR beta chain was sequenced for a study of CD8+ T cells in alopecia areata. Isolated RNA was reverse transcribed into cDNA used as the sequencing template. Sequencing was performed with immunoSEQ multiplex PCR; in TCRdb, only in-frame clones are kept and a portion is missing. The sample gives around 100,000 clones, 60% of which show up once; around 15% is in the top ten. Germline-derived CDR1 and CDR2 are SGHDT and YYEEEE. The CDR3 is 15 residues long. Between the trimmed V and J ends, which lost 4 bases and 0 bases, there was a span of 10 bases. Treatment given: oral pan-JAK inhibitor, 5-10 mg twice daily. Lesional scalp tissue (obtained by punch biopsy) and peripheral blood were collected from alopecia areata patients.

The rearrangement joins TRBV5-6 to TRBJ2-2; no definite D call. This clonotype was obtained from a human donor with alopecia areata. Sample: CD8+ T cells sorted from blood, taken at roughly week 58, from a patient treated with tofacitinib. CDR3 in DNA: TGTGCCAGCAGCCCCCGGGCCCCGAACACCGGGGAGCTGTTTTTT. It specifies CASSPRAPNTGELFF.